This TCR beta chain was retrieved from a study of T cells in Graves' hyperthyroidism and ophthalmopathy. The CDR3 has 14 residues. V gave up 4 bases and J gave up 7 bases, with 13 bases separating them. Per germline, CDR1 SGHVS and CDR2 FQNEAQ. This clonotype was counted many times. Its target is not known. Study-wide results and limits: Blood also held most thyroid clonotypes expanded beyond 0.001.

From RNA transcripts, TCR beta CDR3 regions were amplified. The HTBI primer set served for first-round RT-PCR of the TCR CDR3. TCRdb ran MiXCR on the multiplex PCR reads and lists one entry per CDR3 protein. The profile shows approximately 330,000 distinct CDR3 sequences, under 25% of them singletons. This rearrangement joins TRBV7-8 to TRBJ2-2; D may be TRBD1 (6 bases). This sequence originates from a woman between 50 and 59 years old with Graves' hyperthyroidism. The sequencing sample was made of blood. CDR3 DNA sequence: TGTGCCAGCAGCTACCTCCAGGGGCACGGGGAGCTGTTTTTT. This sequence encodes CASSYLQGHGELFF. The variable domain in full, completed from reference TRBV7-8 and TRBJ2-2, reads GAGVSQSPRYKVAKRGQDVALRCDPISGHVSLFWYQQALGQGPEFLTYFQNEAQLDKSGLPSDRFFAERPEGSVSTLKIQRTQQEDSAVYLCASSYLQGHGELFFGEGSRLTVL.